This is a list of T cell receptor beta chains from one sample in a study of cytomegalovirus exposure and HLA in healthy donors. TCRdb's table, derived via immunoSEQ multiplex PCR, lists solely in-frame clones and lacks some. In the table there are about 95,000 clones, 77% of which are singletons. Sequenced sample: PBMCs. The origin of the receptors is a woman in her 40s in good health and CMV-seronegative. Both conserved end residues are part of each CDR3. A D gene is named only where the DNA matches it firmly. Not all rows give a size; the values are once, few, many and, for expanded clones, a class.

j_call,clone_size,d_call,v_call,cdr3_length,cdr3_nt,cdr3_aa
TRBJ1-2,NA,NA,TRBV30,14,TGTGCCTGGACGGGGACAACTTTTAACTATGGCTACACCTTC,CAWTGTTFNYGYTF
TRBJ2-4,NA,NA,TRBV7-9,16,TGTGCCAGCAGCTTAGGCGGAATTCTAGCCAAAAACATTCAGTACTTC,CASSLGGILAKNIQYF
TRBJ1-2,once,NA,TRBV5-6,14,TGTGCCAGCAGCTTGGGTCGATCGGGGGGCGGATACACCTTC,CASSLGRSGGGYTF
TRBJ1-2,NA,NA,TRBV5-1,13,TGCGCCAGCAGCCTAGACGATTCCCGTGGCTACACCTTC,CASSLDDSRGYTF
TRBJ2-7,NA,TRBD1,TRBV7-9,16,TGTGCCAGCAGCGACACGGGACAGGGAACGGGGTACGAGCAGTACTTC,CASSDTGQGTGYEQYF
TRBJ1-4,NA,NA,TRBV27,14,TGTGCCAGCAGGGCCGGTTGGGGCGATGAAAAACTGTTTTTT,CASRAGWGDEKLFF
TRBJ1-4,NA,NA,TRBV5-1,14,TGCGCCAGCAGCCCCCGAGGAGGGGCGGAAAAACTGTTTTTT,CASSPRGGAEKLFF
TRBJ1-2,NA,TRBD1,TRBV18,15,TGTGCCAGCTCACCGGCAGGGGGGACTAACTATGGCTACACCTTC,CASSPAGGTNYGYTF
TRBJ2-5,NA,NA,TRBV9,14,TGTGCCAGCAGCGTAGAAAGGGGGCAAGAGACCCAGTACTTC,CASSVERGQETQYF
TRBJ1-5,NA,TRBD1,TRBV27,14,TGTGCCAGCAACCCTAGACAGGGGTATCAGCCCCAGCATTTT,CASNPRQGYQPQHF
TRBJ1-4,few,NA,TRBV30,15,TGTGCCTGGAGGAGGGGGTTTGGGACTAATGAAAAACTGTTTTTT,CAWRRGFGTNEKLFF
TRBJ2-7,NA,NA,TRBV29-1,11,TGCAGCGTTGTACGGGAGTACGAGCAGTACTTC,CSVVREYEQYF
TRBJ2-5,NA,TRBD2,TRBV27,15,TGTGCCAGCAGCGCGAGAGCGGGGGGGCTAGAGACCCAGTACTTC,CASSARAGGLETQYF
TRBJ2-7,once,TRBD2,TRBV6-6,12,TGTGCCACTGGGGGGGTTGGAGGCGAGCAGTACTTC,CATGGVGGEQYF
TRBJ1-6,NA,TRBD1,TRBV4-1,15,TGCGCCAGCAGCCAAGAGTCAGGGGGTTATTCACCCCTCCACTTT,CASSQESGGYSPLHF
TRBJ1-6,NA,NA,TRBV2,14,TGTGCCAGCATCGTACAGGGAGATAATTCACCCCTCCACTTT,CASIVQGDNSPLHF
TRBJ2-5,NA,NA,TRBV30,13,TGTGCCTGGAGTGGGGGACTTCAAGAGACCCAGTACTTC,CAWSGGLQETQYF
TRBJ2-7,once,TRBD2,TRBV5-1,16,TGCGCCAGCAGCCCTGGGGTAGCGGGGGGCCTTATGGAGCAGTACTTC,CASSPGVAGGLMEQYF
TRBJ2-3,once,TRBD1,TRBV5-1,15,TGCGCCAGCAGTGCTGGACAGGGGGGGACAGATACGCAGTATTTT,CASSAGQGGTDTQYF
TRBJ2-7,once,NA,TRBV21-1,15,TGTGCCAGCAGCAAAGCGGGCCTCAGGGCCAACGAGCAGTACTTC,CASSKAGLRANEQYF
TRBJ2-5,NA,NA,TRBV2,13,TGTGCCAGCAGTCTACAGATATCAGGGGCCCAGTACTTC,CASSLQISGAQYF
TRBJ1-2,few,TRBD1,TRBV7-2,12,TGTGCCAGCAGCCGGACAGGGCCGGGCTACACCTTC,CASSRTGPGYTF
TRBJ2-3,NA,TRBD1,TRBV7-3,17,TGTGCCAGCAGTCCACACTCCGCGACAGGGGGGCAGTCAACGCAGTATTTT,CASSPHSATGGQSTQYF
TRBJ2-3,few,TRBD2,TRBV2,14,TGTGCCAGCAGAGCGGGGGAAGTAACAGATACGCAGTATTTT,CASRAGEVTDTQYF
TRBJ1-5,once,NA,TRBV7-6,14,TGTGCCAGCAGCCCGGGAGGTTATGGTCAGCCCCAGCATTTT,CASSPGGYGQPQHF
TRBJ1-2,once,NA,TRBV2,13,TGTGCCAGCAGTGATCGGGGGACGGGCGGCTACACCTTC,CASSDRGTGGYTF
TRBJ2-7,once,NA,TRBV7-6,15,TGTGCCAGCAGCCAGGGCGGGGGCAAAACCTACGAGCAGTACTTC,CASSQGGGKTYEQYF
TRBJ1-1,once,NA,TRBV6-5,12,TGTGCCAGCAGTTACACAGGAACTGAAGCTTTCTTT,CASSYTGTEAFF
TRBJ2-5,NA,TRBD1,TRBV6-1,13,TGTGCCAGCAGCCTAGGGACAGATCGGACCCAGTACTTC,CASSLGTDRTQYF
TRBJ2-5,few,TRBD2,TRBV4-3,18,TGCGCCAGCAGTAAAAGCCTAGCTAGCGGGGCCCAACAAGAGACCCAGTACTTC,CASSKSLASGAQQETQYF
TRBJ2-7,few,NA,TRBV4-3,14,TGCGCCAGCAGCCAAGACAGGGTGGCCTACGAGCAGTACTTC,CASSQDRVAYEQYF
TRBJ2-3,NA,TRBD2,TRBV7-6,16,TGTGCCAGCAGCTGGTCTAGCGGGGGTAGCACAGATACGCAGTATTTT,CASSWSSGGSTDTQYF
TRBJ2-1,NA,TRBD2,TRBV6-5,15,TGTGCCAGCAACAGCGGGGGGGCGTTCCACAATGAGCAGTTCTTC,CASNSGGAFHNEQFF
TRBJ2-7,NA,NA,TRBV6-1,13,TGTGCCAGCCCCTCTCCCAGCTCCTACGAGCAGTACTTC,CASPSPSSYEQYF
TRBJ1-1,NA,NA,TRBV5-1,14,TGCGCCAGCAGCTCGTCCGCAGGTAACACTGAAGCTTTCTTT,CASSSSAGNTEAFF
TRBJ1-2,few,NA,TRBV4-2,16,TGTGCCAGCAGCCAAGTCCTTGGACAGCTTAACTATGGCTACACCTTC,CASSQVLGQLNYGYTF
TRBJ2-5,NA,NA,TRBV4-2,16,TGTGCCAGCAGCCTCAAGGCGGGGATAGAACAAGAGACCCAGTACTTC,CASSLKAGIEQETQYF
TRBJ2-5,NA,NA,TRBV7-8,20,TGTGCCAGCAGCTTATTGGTTCAGTCTCTCGCGGGGTCGGCGGGGGAGACCCAGTACTTC,CASSLLVQSLAGSAGETQYF
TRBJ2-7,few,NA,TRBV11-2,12,TGTGCCACCGTGGCGACAGGTTACGAGCAGTACTTC,CATVATGYEQYF
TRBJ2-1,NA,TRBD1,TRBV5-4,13,TGTGCCAGCAGCTCGACAGGGGGATGGGAGCAGTTCTTC,CASSSTGGWEQFF
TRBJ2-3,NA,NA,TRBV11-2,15,TGTGCCAGCAGCTTCCCTGCGAGGCTCACAGATACGCAGTATTTT,CASSFPARLTDTQYF
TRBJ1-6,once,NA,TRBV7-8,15,TGTGCCAGCAGCCTAGACCACAGGGTCAACTCACCCCTCCACTTT,CASSLDHRVNSPLHF
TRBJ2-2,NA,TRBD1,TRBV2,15,TGTGCCAGCAGTGTACAGGGGGCAGGGACCGGGGAGCTGTTTTTT,CASSVQGAGTGELFF
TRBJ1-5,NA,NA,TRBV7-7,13,TGTGCTAGCAGCACGGGGGTCGATCAGCCCCAGCATTTT,CASSTGVDQPQHF
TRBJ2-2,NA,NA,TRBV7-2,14,TGTGCCAGCAGCTTCGGGAATTACGGCGGGGAGCTGTTTTTT,CASSFGNYGGELFF
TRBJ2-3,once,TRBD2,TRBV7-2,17,TGTGCCAGCAGTCCCCGGGCGGGGGGGCCGTACACAGATACGCAGTATTTT,CASSPRAGGPYTDTQYF
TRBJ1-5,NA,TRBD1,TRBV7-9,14,TGTGCCAGCAGCTATGGACAGGGCTATCAGCCCCAGCATTTT,CASSYGQGYQPQHF
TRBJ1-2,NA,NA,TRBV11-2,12,TGTGCCAGCAGCTTTCAGAACTATGGCTACACCTTC,CASSFQNYGYTF
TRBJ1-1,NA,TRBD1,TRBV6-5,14,TGTGCCAGCAGTTCTCAGACGGGACAGTATGAAGCTTTCTTT,CASSSQTGQYEAFF
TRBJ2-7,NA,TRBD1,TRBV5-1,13,TGCGCCAGCAGCGAGGGACAGTACTACGAGCAGTACTTC,CASSEGQYYEQYF
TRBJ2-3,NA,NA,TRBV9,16,TGTGCCAGCAGCCCTTCAGGCGTCAGGGGTGAAGATACGCAGTATTTT,CASSPSGVRGEDTQYF
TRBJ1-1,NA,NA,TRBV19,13,TGTGCCAGTAGTATCCCTAGCCGCACTGAAGCTTTCTTT,CASSIPSRTEAFF
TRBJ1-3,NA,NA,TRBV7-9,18,TGTGCCAGCAGCTTAGGAGGCTTACGGGAACATCGTGGAAACACCATATATTTT,CASSLGGLREHRGNTIYF